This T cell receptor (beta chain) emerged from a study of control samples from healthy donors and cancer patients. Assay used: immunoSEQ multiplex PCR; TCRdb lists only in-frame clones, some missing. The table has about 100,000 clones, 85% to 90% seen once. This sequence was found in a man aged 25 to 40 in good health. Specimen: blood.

The DNA of the CDR3 is TGTGCCAGCAGTCCGCAAGGGGGGTACGAGCAGTACGTC. This codes for CASSPQGGYEQYV. The gene calls are TRBV25-1 and TRBJ2-7; tentatively, D is TRBD1 or TRBD2 (6 bases each). CDR3 size: 13 residues. V was cut by 5 bases and J by 4 bases, with 12 bases left in between. The germline V gene encodes CDR1 MGHDK and CDR2 SYGVNS.